This T cell receptor beta chain is drawn from a study of T cells after posttransplantation cyclophosphamide. Study-level results: Blood and skin or GI T cell repertoires showed limited TRB overlap. Donor-recipient repertoire similarity was low at 1-2 months, rising over year one. TRB clonality was highly associated with recipient CMV seropositivity and reactivation.

A note on this clone: The antigen is unknown.

Germline loops: CDR1 SNHLY, CDR2 FYNNEI. The CDR3 runs to 15 residues. The V and J ends lost 8 bases and 0 bases respectively, with 11 bases between them. The table came from immunoSEQ multiplex PCR; TCRdb's copy has only in-frame clones and leaves some out. The table shows roughly 70,000 clones, with approximately 92% occurring only once. The receptor was derived from a woman in her 30s in good health and a related stem cell transplant donor. The sample was PBMCs. This chain connects TRBV2 to TRBJ1-6, with D possibly TRBD1 on 5 matching bases. The DNA of the CDR3 is TGTGCCAGCGCGACAGAAAGCTCCTATAATTCACCCCTCCACTTT. Amino acid sequence: CASATESSYNSPLHF.